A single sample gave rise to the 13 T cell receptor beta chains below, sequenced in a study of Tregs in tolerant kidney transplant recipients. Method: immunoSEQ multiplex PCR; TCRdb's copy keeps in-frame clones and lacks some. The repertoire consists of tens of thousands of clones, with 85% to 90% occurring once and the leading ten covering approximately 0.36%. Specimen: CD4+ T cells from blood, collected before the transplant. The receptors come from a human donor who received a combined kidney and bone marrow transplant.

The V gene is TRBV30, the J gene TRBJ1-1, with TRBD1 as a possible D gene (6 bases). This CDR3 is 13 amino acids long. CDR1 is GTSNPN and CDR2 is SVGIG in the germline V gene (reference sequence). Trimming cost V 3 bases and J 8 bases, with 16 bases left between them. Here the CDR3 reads CAWRDYRVPEAFF. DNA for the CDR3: TGTGCCTGGAGGGATTACAGGGTTCCAGAAGCTTTCTTT.

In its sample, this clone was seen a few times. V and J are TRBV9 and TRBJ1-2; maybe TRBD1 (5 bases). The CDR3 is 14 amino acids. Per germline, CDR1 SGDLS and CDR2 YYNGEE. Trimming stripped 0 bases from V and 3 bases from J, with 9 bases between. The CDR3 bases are TGTGCCAGCAGCGTAGACGGGGGGTACTATGGCTACACCTTC. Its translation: CASSVDGGYYGYTF.

The CDR3 reads CASSQGGGRGGEQFF. The CDR3 DNA is TGCGCCAGCAGCCAAGGAGGGGGCAGGGGAGGAGAGCAGTTCTTC. The rearrangement uses TRBV4-1 and TRBJ2-1, with a possible D match to TRBD1 (7 bases). V was trimmed by 1 base and J by 10 bases, leaving 17 bases between them. Germline V gene data show CDR1 as MGHRA and CDR2 as YSYEKL. The CDR3 is 15 residues long.

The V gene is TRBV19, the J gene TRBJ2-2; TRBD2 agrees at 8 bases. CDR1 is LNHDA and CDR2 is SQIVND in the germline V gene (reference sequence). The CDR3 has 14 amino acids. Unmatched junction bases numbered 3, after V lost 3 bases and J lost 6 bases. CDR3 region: CASSIPGGAGELFF. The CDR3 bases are TGTGCCAGTAGTATCCCCGGGGGGGCCGGGGAGCTGTTTTTT.

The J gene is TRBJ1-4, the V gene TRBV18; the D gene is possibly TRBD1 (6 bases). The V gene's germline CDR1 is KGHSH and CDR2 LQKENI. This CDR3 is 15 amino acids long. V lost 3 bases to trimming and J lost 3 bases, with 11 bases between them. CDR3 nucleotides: TGTGCCAGCTCACCTACAGGGTTGGCTAATGAAAAACTGTTTTTT. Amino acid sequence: CASSPTGLANEKLFF.

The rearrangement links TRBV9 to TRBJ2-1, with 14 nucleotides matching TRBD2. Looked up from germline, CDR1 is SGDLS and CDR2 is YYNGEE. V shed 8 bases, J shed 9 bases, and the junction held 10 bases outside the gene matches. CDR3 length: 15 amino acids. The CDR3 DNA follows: TGTGCCAGTACACCGGGACTAGCGGGAGAGGTTGAGCAGTTCTTC. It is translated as CASTPGLAGEVEQFF.

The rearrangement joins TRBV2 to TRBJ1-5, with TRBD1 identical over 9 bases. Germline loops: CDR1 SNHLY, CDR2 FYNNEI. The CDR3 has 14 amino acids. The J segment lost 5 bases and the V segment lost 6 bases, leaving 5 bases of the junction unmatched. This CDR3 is CASSAGTGYQPQHF. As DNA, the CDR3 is TGTGCCAGCAGCGCCGGGACAGGGTATCAGCCCCAGCATTTT.

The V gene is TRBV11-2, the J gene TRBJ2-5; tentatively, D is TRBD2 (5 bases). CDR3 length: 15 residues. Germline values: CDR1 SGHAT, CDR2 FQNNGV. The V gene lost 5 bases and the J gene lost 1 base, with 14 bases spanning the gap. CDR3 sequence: CASSPEWAGQETQYF. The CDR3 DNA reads TGTGCCAGCAGCCCCGAGTGGGCGGGCCAAGAGACCCAGTACTTC.

For the CDR3, the DNA is TGTGCCAGTAGCCCCCGGGACAGCATGACCTACGAGCAGTACTTC. Translated, it gives CASSPRDSMTYEQYF. J is TRBJ2-7 and V is TRBV19, with 7 bases identical to TRBD1. J gave up 2 bases and V 6 bases, and 10 bases lay outside the gene matches. This CDR3 region has 15 residues. Germline-derived CDR1 and CDR2 are LNHDA and SQIVND (reference sequence).

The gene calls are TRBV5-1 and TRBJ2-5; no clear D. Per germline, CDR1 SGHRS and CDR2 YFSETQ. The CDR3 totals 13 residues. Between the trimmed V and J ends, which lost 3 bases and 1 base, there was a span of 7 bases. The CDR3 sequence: CASSSPGQETQYF. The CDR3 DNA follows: TGCGCCAGCAGCTCGCCAGGCCAAGAGACCCAGTACTTC.

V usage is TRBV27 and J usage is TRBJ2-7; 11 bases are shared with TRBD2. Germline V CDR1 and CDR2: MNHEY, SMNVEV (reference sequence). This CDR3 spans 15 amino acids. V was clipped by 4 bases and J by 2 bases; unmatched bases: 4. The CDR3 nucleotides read TGTGCCAGCAGTTCGGGGACTAGCGGCACCTACGAGCAGTACTTC. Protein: CASSSGTSGTYEQYF.

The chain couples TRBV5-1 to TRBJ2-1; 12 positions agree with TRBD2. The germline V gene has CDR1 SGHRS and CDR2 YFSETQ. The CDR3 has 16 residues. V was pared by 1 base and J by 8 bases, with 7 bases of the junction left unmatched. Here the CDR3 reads CASSLLGTSGRDEQFF. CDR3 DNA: TGCGCCAGCAGCTTGCTCGGGACTAGCGGGCGCGATGAGCAGTTCTTC.

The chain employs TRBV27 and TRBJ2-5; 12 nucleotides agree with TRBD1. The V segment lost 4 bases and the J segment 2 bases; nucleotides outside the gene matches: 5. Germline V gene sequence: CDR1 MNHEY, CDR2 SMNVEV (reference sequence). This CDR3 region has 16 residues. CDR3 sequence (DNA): TGTGCCAGCAGTTCTGGGACAGGGGGCTGGCAAGAGACCCAGTACTTC. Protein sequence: CASSSGTGGWQETQYF.